This T cell receptor (beta chain) comes out of a study of Ad26.COV2.S vaccination and SARS-CoV-2 variants. Points from the study as a whole: Total responses of T cells may have been underestimated by the analyses of TCR breadth and depth.

CDR1 and CDR2 (germline): MNHNY, SVGAGI (reference sequence). The CDR3 loop spans 16 amino acids. V lost 9 bases, J lost 0 bases, and 20 bases lay in between. TCRdb's table, derived via immunoSEQ multiplex PCR, lists solely in-frame clones and lacks some. The sample includes hundreds of thousands of clones, 90% to 95% of them seen just once. A note on this clone: Its antigen remains unknown.

This specimen consisted of peripheral blood, obtained after recovery from COVID-19. The clonotype originates from a human donor who had recovered from COVID-19. The chain uses TRBV6-6 and TRBJ1-1; maybe TRBD1 (6 bases). As DNA, the CDR3 is TGTGCCAGTATGACCTTAACGGGACATATGAACACTGAAGCTTTCTTT. It is translated as CASMTLTGHMNTEAFF.